Presented here are 5 T cell receptor beta chains from one specimen sequenced in a study of blood T cells in healthy people across ages. It was with a sample-barcoded 5' primer and a J-beta primer mix that a second PCR of about 7 to 12 cycles was run. TCRdb itself ran the 5' RACE reads through MiXCR, one entry per CDR3 protein. The table shows approximately 290,000 distinct CDR3 sequences, with less than 30% occurring only once. The sample comprised blood. These receptors came from a woman aged 70-85 years in good health.

This clonotype was seen a handful of times. The chain has TRBV20-1 and TRBJ2-4, with D unresolved. Germline lookup yields CDR1 DFQATT and CDR2 SNEGSKA (reference sequence). This CDR3 comprises 18 residues. V shed 0 bases and J shed 0 bases, with 18 bases lying between them. This CDR3 is CSARDYFDASGAKNIQYF. The DNA of the CDR3 is TGCAGTGCTAGAGATTATTTTGACGCCTCGGGAGCCAAAAACATTCAGTACTTC.

This chain uses TRBV25-1 with TRBJ1-1; D unresolved. This CDR3 contains 12 residues. Trimming pared 3 bases from V and 6 bases from J, leaving 8 bases between. Germline CDR1 and CDR2: MGHDK and SYGVNS. The DNA for the CDR3 is TGTGCCAGCAGTGATCACCAGGCTGAAGCTTTCTTT. Translated, it gives CASSDHQAEAFF.

Ten or more counts support this clonotype. The chain links TRBV7-2 to TRBJ2-5; D gene uncertain. The V end lost 2 bases, the J end lost 4 bases, and 8 bases lay between the germline ends. Germline CDR1 is SGHTA and CDR2 is FQGNSA. The CDR3 spans 13 residues. CDR3 DNA sequence: TGTGCCAGCAGCTTAAACTACCCAGAGACCCAGTACTTC. Translated: CASSLNYPETQYF.

The sample holds many counts of this clonotype. The chain couples TRBV2 to TRBJ2-1; possibly TRBD2 for D (6 bases). The CDR3 spans 15 residues. V lost 6 bases, J lost 3 bases, and 15 bases lay in between. Per germline, CDR1 SNHLY and CDR2 FYNNEI. DNA of the CDR3: TGTGCCAGCAGCACCTTTCGCGGGGACTACAATGAGCAGTTCTTC. It codes for CASSTFRGDYNEQFF. Variable domain in full (rest from reference TRBV2 and TRBJ2-1): EPEVTQTPSHQVTQMGQEVILRCVPISNHLYFYWYRQILGQKVEFLVSFYNNEISEKSEIFDDQFSVERPDGSNFTLKIRSTKLEDSAMYFCASSTFRGDYNEQFFGPGTRLTVL.

This clonotype has just a few counts. V gene TRBV5-1 combines with J gene TRBJ1-2; D is unclear. V was cut by 4 bases and J by 4 bases, with 11 bases left in between. The CDR3 is made up of 13 amino acids. Germline CDR1 SGHRS, CDR2 YFSETQ. CDR3 sequence (DNA): TGCGCCAGCAGCGTGGACGGTAGCTATGGCTACACCTTC. This codes for CASSVDGSYGYTF.